This T cell receptor (beta chain) was observed in a study of blood T cell repertoires in COVID-19. Study-level background: The samples span acute and convalescent COVID-19 from the United States, Italy and Spain. Nucleic acid was either cDNA or gDNA, and it came from T cells, B-cell-depleted T cells, or PBMCs.

In the study's own analysis: Reference gene primers were amplified, and this amplification served to estimate nucleated cell counts. The protocol was immunoSEQ multiplex PCR, while the TCRdb copy is restricted to in-frame clones and leaves out a portion. The V and J calls and clone size are taken from that table; D and trimming were inferred from the DNA. The repertoire holds about 44,000 clones, under 90% seen once, with approximately 4% in the top ten. Per germline, CDR1 SGHTA and CDR2 FQGTGA. The CDR3 runs 15 residues. The ends were cut back, 3 bases at V and 3 bases at J, with 12 bases in the middle.

This rearrangement joins TRBV7-3 to TRBJ2-1; tentatively, D is TRBD1 (7 bases). The sequence came from an older woman with acute or convalescent COVID-19. The sequenced sample was peripheral blood. Written as DNA, the CDR3 is TGTGCCAGCAGCTTGCAGGGGGGAGGCTACAATGAGCAGTTCTTC. Translation: CASSLQGGGYNEQFF.